This passage covers 10 T cell receptor beta chains from one sample sequenced in a study of cytomegalovirus exposure and HLA in healthy donors. The PCR had 60 Vbeta and 13 Jbeta primers. Generated by immunoSEQ multiplex PCR, the TCRdb table keeps only in-frame clones and is missing some. The sample has about 200,000 clones; 82% are singletons. Sequencing was performed on PBMCs. These receptors were obtained from a boy between 2 and 10 years old in good health and CMV-seronegative.

The chain joins TRBV21-1 to TRBJ1-5; the listed D gene, TRBD1, was not tested against the DNA. TRBV21-1 is a pseudogene. This CDR3 spans 14 amino acids. The CDR3 loop is CASEKGGSNQPQHF. The DNA for the CDR3 is TGTGCCAGCGAAAAAGGGGGCAGCAATCAGCCCCAGCATTTT.

This clone came up a few times. The chain joins TRBV11-1 to TRBJ2-2; 10 nucleotides match TRBD1. CDR1 and CDR2 from the germline V gene are SGHAT and FQDESV (reference sequence). The CDR3 length is 18 residues. Trimming removed 5 bases from V and 2 bases from J; junction bases left unmatched: 11. The CDR3 DNA sequence: TGTGCCAGCAGCCCAAAGGCGGGACAGGGGTCCAACACCGGGGAGCTGTTTTTT. This codes for CASSPKAGQGSNTGELFF.

This clone was recorded a few times. This chain uses TRBV5-1 with TRBJ1-1; D is unclear. This CDR3 spans 14 amino acids. V was shortened by 0 bases and J by 0 bases, with 6 bases between the two germline ends. The V gene's germline CDR1 is SGHRS and CDR2 YFSETQ. The CDR3 here is CASSLGTVNTEAFF. In DNA, the CDR3 is TGCGCCAGCAGCTTGGGAACGGTGAACACTGAAGCTTTCTTT.

The chain recombines TRBV13 with TRBJ2-5, with 8 positions matching TRBD1. This CDR3 contains 13 residues. Germline V CDR1 and CDR2: PRHDT, FYEKMQ (reference sequence). The trim removed 4 bases at V and 5 bases at J, leaving 3 bases unmatched. This CDR3 reads CASSSRGLETQYF. DNA of the CDR3: TGTGCCAGCAGCTCCAGGGGGCTCGAGACCCAGTACTTC.

This clone has more than one count but fewer than ten. V usage is TRBV7-3 and J usage is TRBJ2-5; 9 bases map to TRBD2. V was clipped by 4 bases and J by 5 bases; unmatched bases: 8. The length of the CDR3 is 15 residues. The V gene's germline CDR1 is SGHTA and CDR2 FQGTGA. CDR3 residues: CASSSRAGGGETQYF. The CDR3 DNA follows: TGTGCCAGCAGCTCCCGAGCGGGGGGAGGGGAGACCCAGTACTTC.

A few counts support this clone. The rearrangement uses TRBV7-3 and TRBJ1-1; 7 bases are a match to TRBD1. The ends lost 5 bases at V and 3 bases at J; junction bases unmatched: 3. This CDR3 region has 13 residues. Looked up from germline, CDR1 is SGHTA and CDR2 is FQGTGA. The CDR3 sequence: CASSIDRDTEAFF. The CDR3 DNA sequence: TGTGCCAGCAGCATTGACAGGGACACTGAAGCTTTCTTT. Drawing the rest from reference TRBV7-3 and TRBJ1-1, the complete variable domain is GAGVSQTPSNKVTEKGKYVELRCDPISGHTALYWYRQSLGQGPEFLIYFQGTGAADDSGLPNDRFFAVRPEGSVSTLKIQRTERGDSAVYLCASSIDRDTEAFFGQGTRLTVV.

V gene TRBV19 combines with J gene TRBJ2-1; weak D call: TRBD2 (7 bases). Per germline, CDR1 LNHDA and CDR2 SQIVND (reference sequence). With 6 bases removed from V and 8 bases from J, the gap between germline ends came to 23 bases. There are 16 residues in the CDR3. CDR3 bases: TGTGCCAGTAGCCCCCTGGGGAGGGCTAGGGGGGATGAGCAGTTCTTC. Translation gives CASSPLGRARGDEQFF.

Turning to this clone: Other DNA variants within this sample encode the same CDR3. This sequence joins TRBV4-3 and TRBJ2-3; 13 bases are a match to TRBD2. V lost 4 bases to trimming and J lost 4 bases; unmatched junction nucleotides: 2. The CDR3 covers 15 residues. CDR1 and CDR2 (germline): LGHNA, YSLEER. CDR3 loop: CASSPLAGGPDTQYF. For the CDR3, the DNA is TGCGCCAGCAGCCCACTAGCGGGGGGGCCAGATACGCAGTATTTT.

CDR3 nucleotide sequence: TGTGCCAGCAGCGTAGGACAGGGGGTACAGCCCCAGCATTTT. This sequence encodes CASSVGQGVQPQHF. This chain links TRBV9 with TRBJ1-5, with TRBD1 identical over 9 bases. Germline V lookup: CDR1 SGDLS, CDR2 YYNGEE. The ends lost 0 bases at V and 7 bases at J; junction bases unmatched: 2. The CDR3 is 14 amino acids. Drawing the rest from reference TRBV9 and TRBJ1-5, the complete variable domain is DSGVTQTPKHLITATGQRVTLRCSPRSGDLSVYWYQQSLDQGLQFLIQYYNGEERAKGNILERFSAQQFPDLHSELNLSSLELGDSALYFCASSVGQGVQPQHFGDGTRLSIL.

Regarding this clone: Relative to the germline gene, one junction end is altered; a read error may explain this. The gene calls are TRBV7-2 and TRBJ1-2, with 8 bases aligning to TRBD1. The CDR3 spans 17 residues. Germline V gene lookup returns CDR1 SGHTA and CDR2 FQGNSA. DNA for the CDR3: TGTGCCAGCGGCTTTTACCTTACCGGACAGGGTATTCTTGGCTACACCTTC. Translating it yields CASGFYLTGQGILGYTF.